Listed here are 24 T cell receptor beta chains from one sample, sequenced in a study of CD8 T cells in ankylosing spondylitis. TCRdb independently ran MiXCR on the 5' RACE reads; one entry per CDR3 protein. The sample holds about 220,000 distinct CDR3 sequences, more than 9% seen once. Sequencing was carried out using blood, either unsorted or a sorted T cell fraction (not recorded which). The source of these receptors is a male donor with ankylosing spondylitis or in good health (not recorded which).

This clonotype came up a few times. The V gene is TRBV7-9, the J gene TRBJ2-2; 7 nucleotides line up with TRBD2. In germline, CDR1 is SEHNR, CDR2 FQNEAQ (reference sequence). Germline trimming cut 5 bases from V and 2 bases from J; bases unmatched to any gene: 8. This CDR3 is built from 16 residues. DNA for the CDR3: TGTGCCAGCAGCCCAACCTCGGGGGGTAACACCGGGGAGCTGTTTTTT. Amino acids: CASSPTSGGNTGELFF.

This clonotype was counted ten times or more. The V call is TRBV20-1, the J call TRBJ1-4, with TRBD1 matching over 7 bases. CDR1 DFQATT and CDR2 SNEGSKA come from the germline V gene (reference sequence). With 3 bases clipped from V and 8 bases from J, the junction kept 6 bases outside the gene matches. This CDR3 is built from 13 residues. The CDR3 reads CSASRQGNEKLFF. DNA for the CDR3: TGCAGTGCTAGTCGACAGGGCAACGAAAAACTGTTTTTT.

This chain joins TRBV7-3 and TRBJ2-1; 7 positions match TRBD2. After removal of 5 bases from V and 7 bases from J, the junction contained 11 bases not matched to a gene. CDR3 length: 15 amino acids. The germline gives CDR1 SGHTA, CDR2 FQGTGA. The CDR3 DNA follows: TGTGCCAGCAGCCGAGGGCGGGAGCGGGGAAATGAGCAGTTCTTC. This encodes CASSRGRERGNEQFF. Based on the CDR3 plus reference TRBV7-3 and TRBJ2-1, the full variable domain is GAGVSQTPSNKVTEKGKYVELRCDPISGHTALYWYRQSLGQGPEFLIYFQGTGAADDSGLPNDRFFAVRPEGSVSTLKIQRTERGDSAVYLCASSRGRERGNEQFFGPGTRLTVL.

This clonotype was seen at least ten times. V is TRBV20-1 and J is TRBJ1-1; 7 positions match TRBD1. Germline V lookup: CDR1 DFQATT, CDR2 SNEGSKA (reference sequence). With V trimmed by 6 bases and J by 8 bases, 12 bases remained unmatched. The CDR3 spans 13 residues. This chain's CDR3 is CSAMTGLTVEAFF. The DNA of the CDR3 is TGCAGTGCCATGACAGGGCTTACAGTAGAAGCTTTCTTT.

This clonotype has ten or more counts. The CDR3 DNA reads TGCAGTGCTAGACTCGCTAGCGGGGGGTGGAGCGAAGAGACCCAGTACTTC. It is translated as CSARLASGGWSEETQYF. The chain couples TRBV20-1 to TRBJ2-5; 11 bases fit TRBD2. This CDR3 is built from 17 residues. Trimming took 2 bases from V and 3 from J; bases not matched to a gene: 11. Germline loops: CDR1 DFQATT, CDR2 SNEGSKA (reference sequence).

The rearrangement uses TRBV6-4 and TRBJ2-7, with 10 bases matching TRBD1. Germline assignment: CDR1 MRHNA and CDR2 SNTAGT. The CDR3 totals 17 residues. The junction had 15 bases not matched to a gene; V was cut back by 6 bases and J by 4 bases. CDR3 nucleotide sequence: TGTGCCAGCAGCCCCCCCGACAGTGGACAGGGGGTTTACGAGCAGTACTTC. This codes for CASSPPDSGQGVYEQYF.

This clonotype occurred many times. This rearrangement joins TRBV5-1 to TRBJ2-3, with 8 bases that match TRBD2. The CDR3 loop spans 14 amino acids. CDR1 is SGHRS, CDR2 YFSETQ, per germline. Germline trimming cut 4 bases from V and 3 bases from J; bases unmatched to any gene: 4. Here the CDR3 reads CASSNGLATDTQYF. In nucleotides, the CDR3 is TGCGCCAGCAGCAATGGACTAGCAACAGATACGCAGTATTTT.

This clonotype was observed many times. The V gene is TRBV12-3 or TRBV12-4, the J gene TRBJ1-6, with TRBD1 identical over 7 bases. V lost 4 bases to trimming and J lost 9 bases; unmatched junction nucleotides: 6. The CDR3 spans 14 residues. The CDR3 DNA is TGTGCCAGCAGTTCCACAGGGGCGGGTTCACCCCTCCACTTT. Its protein is CASSSTGAGSPLHF.

The rearrangement joins TRBV7-3 to TRBJ2-1; TRBD1 aligns across 8 bases. This CDR3 has 15 residues. Trimming took 2 bases from V and 4 from J; bases not matched to a gene: 4. The germline gives CDR1 SGHTA, CDR2 FQGTGA. Written as DNA, the CDR3 is TGTGCCAGCAGCTTACGGACAGGGAAGTACAATGAGCAGTTCTTC. Translated: CASSLRTGKYNEQFF.

This clonotype was seen many times. The chain has TRBV5-1 and TRBJ1-1; tentatively, D is TRBD1 (6 bases). The CDR3 length is 15 residues. CDR1 SGHRS and CDR2 YFSETQ come from the germline V gene. Trimming shortened V by 4 bases and J by 1 base, and 14 bases separated the two germline ends. The CDR3 reads CASSSYGGQNTEAFF. DNA for the CDR3: TGCGCCAGCAGCAGCTACGGGGGGCAGAACACTGAAGCTTTCTTT.

In this sample, this clonotype turned up many times. The chain uses TRBV7-2 and TRBJ2-3; perhaps TRBD1 as D (6 bases). Germline V CDR1 and CDR2: SGHTA, FQGNSA. The CDR3 totals 15 residues. The ends were cut back, 2 bases at V and 0 bases at J, with 9 bases in the middle. As DNA, the CDR3 is TGTGCCAGCAGCTTAAGGGGACAAAGCACAGATACGCAGTATTTT. Protein: CASSLRGQSTDTQYF. The variable domain in full, with the rest retrieved from reference TRBV7-2 and TRBJ2-3, is GAGVSQSPSNKVTEKGKDVELRCDPISGHTALYWYRQSLGQGLEFLIYFQGNSAPDKSGLPSDRFSAERTGGSVSTLTIQRTQQEDSAVYLCASSLRGQSTDTQYFGPGTRLTVL.

This clonotype was found many times. The V call is TRBV12-3 or TRBV12-4, the J call TRBJ1-2, with TRBD1 matching over 8 bases. The CDR3 is 13 amino acids. The ends lost 4 bases at V and 8 bases at J; junction bases unmatched: 6. The CDR3 spells CASSYRGFDGYTF. The CDR3 DNA sequence: TGTGCCAGCAGTTACAGGGGGTTTGACGGCTACACCTTC.

This clonotype was found a few times. The chain is built from TRBV7-3 and TRBJ2-7; perhaps D is TRBD1 or TRBD2 (6 bases each). Germline V gene sequence: CDR1 SGHTA, CDR2 FQGTGA. The length of the CDR3 is 15 residues. The V and J ends lost 1 base and 5 bases respectively, with 15 bases between them. CDR3 region: CASSLMPRGPHEQYF. The CDR3 nucleotides are TGTGCCAGCAGCTTAATGCCTCGGGGGCCTCACGAGCAGTACTTC.

This clonotype appeared many times. The V call is TRBV3-1, the J call TRBJ2-1; 9 nucleotides align to TRBD2. The CDR3 runs to 15 residues. The V segment lost 4 bases and the J segment 1 base; nucleotides outside the gene matches: 2. Germline V lookup: CDR1 LGHDT, CDR2 YNNKEL (reference sequence). CDR3 protein: CASSPLAGSYNEQFF. The CDR3 DNA follows: TGTGCCAGCAGCCCCCTAGCGGGGTCCTACAATGAGCAGTTCTTC.

This clonotype was detected only a few times. The chain employs TRBV18 and TRBJ1-3; 7 bases align to TRBD1. CDR1 and CDR2 from the germline V gene are KGHSH and LQKENI. The CDR3 has 15 amino acids. The ends lost 6 bases at V and 3 bases at J; junction bases unmatched: 8. CDR3 bases: TGTGCCAGCTCGGGGGACAGCTCATTTGGAAACACCATATATTTT. Translating it yields CASSGDSSFGNTIYF.

This clonotype was seen ten or more times. This chain links TRBV5-6 with TRBJ2-5; 9 bases are a match to TRBD2. CDR3 size: 15 residues. Germline loops: CDR1 SGHDT, CDR2 YYEEEE. V lost 3 bases and J lost 4; bases outside the gene matches: 7. CDR3 protein: CASSSVAGAGETQYF. The DNA of the CDR3 is TGTGCCAGCAGCTCCGTAGCGGGGGCGGGAGAGACCCAGTACTTC.

The table lists this clonotype with a few counts. The chain carries TRBV7-4 and TRBJ1-5; D gene ambiguous. Per the germline V gene, CDR1 is SGHVT and CDR2 is SQSDAQ. V was trimmed by 8 bases and J by 0 bases, leaving 17 bases between them. The CDR3 extends over 16 amino acids. The CDR3, as DNA: TGTGCCAGCCCCCTGCCCCCGGGTCGTAGCAATCAGCCCCAGCATTTT. This sequence encodes CASPLPPGRSNQPQHF.

The CDR3 DNA reads as TGTGCCAGCAGCCCAATTACACAGCGCAACACTGAAGCTTTCTTT. Encoded protein: CASSPITQRNTEAFF. The V gene is TRBV7-8, the J gene TRBJ1-1, with D uncertain. V lost 5 bases and J lost 2, with 15 bases in between. Germline-derived CDR1 and CDR2 are SGHVS and FQNEAQ. The CDR3 runs to 15 residues. Combining the CDR3 with reference TRBV7-8 and TRBJ1-1 gives the whole variable domain GAGVSQSPRYKVAKRGQDVALRCDPISGHVSLFWYQQALGQGPEFLTYFQNEAQLDKSGLPSDRFFAERPEGSVSTLKIQRTQQEDSAVYLCASSPITQRNTEAFFGQGTRLTVV.

As for this clonotype: This may be a read error: a much more frequent sequence differs by one nucleotide. V gene TRBV24-1 combines with J gene TRBJ2-3, with TRBD1 matching over 9 bases. Looked up from germline, CDR1 is KGHDR and CDR2 is SFDVKD. The CDR3 has 17 residues. CDR3 region: CATSAGTGMDLTHTQYF. In DNA, the CDR3 is TGTGCCACCAGCGCCGGGACAGGGATGGACCTCACACATACGCAGTATTTT.

This clonotype was observed many times. The chain is built from TRBV10-3 and TRBJ2-3, with 11 nucleotides matching TRBD1. In germline, CDR1 is ENHRY, CDR2 SYGVKD. The CDR3 length is 16 residues. Trimming cost V 8 bases and J 2 bases; bases outside gene matches: 9. CDR3: CAIGSGQGVSTDTQYF. The CDR3, as DNA: TGTGCCATCGGCTCGGGACAGGGGGTGTCCACAGATACGCAGTATTTT.

This clonotype came up many times. The V and J genes are TRBV5-1 and TRBJ2-2; 7 positions match TRBD1. The germline gives CDR1 SGHRS, CDR2 YFSETQ. The CDR3 is 14 residues long. J gave up 7 bases and V 4 bases, and 7 bases lay outside the gene matches. DNA of the CDR3: TGCGCCAGCAGCCGCGACAGGGCCCACGGGGAGCTGTTTTTT. This codes for CASSRDRAHGELFF.

The V gene is TRBV7-8, the J gene TRBJ1-2; D possibly corresponds to TRBD1 (5 bases). V dropped 5 bases and J dropped 5 bases, with 12 bases sitting between them. The germline CDR1 and CDR2 sequences are SGHVS and FQNEAQ. This CDR3 is 13 amino acids long. The CDR3 DNA follows: TGTGCCAGCAGCGCGGGACTGGCGTATGGCTACACCTTC. Its translation: CASSAGLAYGYTF.

This clonotype was detected ten times or more. V gene TRBV6-1 combines with J gene TRBJ1-1; the D is unclear. Germline V CDR1 and CDR2: MNHNS, SASEGT. V gave up 6 bases and J gave up 1 base, with 9 bases separating them. CDR3 length: 13 residues. Here the CDR3 reads CASSPEWNTEAFF. CDR3 DNA sequence: TGTGCCAGCAGCCCCGAGTGGAACACTGAAGCTTTCTTT.

The CDR3 region is CASTIKTGDNYGYTF. The DNA of the CDR3 is TGTGCCAGTACCATAAAGACAGGGGATAACTATGGCTACACCTTC. The chain has TRBV19 and TRBJ1-2, with 8 bases identical to TRBD1. Germline CDR1 reads LNHDA; CDR2 reads SQIVND (reference sequence). The CDR3 has 15 amino acids. The trim removed 7 bases at V and 1 base at J, leaving 8 bases unmatched.